This TCR beta chain was sequenced for a study of T cell repertoires in cytomegalovirus infection. Overall study: Carrying CMV and the relevant HLA type showed in public TCR beta signatures. Study-level findings and limits: Accumulated public TCR beta family frequency recognized individuals carrying CMV together with the relevant HLA. Ex vivo, HLA-C-restricted CMV-specific TCR beta clonotypes prevailed over the rest of the response.

Comments on this clonotype: What it binds is not known.

The CDR3 totals 14 residues. Trimming removed 4 bases from V and 1 base from J, with 10 bases in between. CDR1 is KGHSH, CDR2 LQKENI, per germline. TCRdb redid the calling of the reads with MiXCR, one entry per CDR3 protein. The sample shows 200,000 to 300,000 distinct CDR3 sequences, approximately 15% of them seen only once. V is TRBV18 and J is TRBJ2-5; no definite D call. The origin of this receptor is a human donor in good health (CMV status not recorded). Some clones in this sample may be carry-over from other donors' samples. The sequenced sample was PBMCs. The CDR3 DNA is TGTGCCAGCTCACGTAGGCTTGGCCAAGAGACCCAGTACTTC. This translates into CASSRRLGQETQYF.